This record looks at one T cell receptor (beta chain) sequence and its context. Its target is not known. This specimen belongs to a study of identical twins. Each CDR3 protein gets one entry after TCRdb re-called the 5' RACE reads with MiXCR. The data show 400,000 to 550,000 distinct CDR3 sequences, roughly 24% seen once. Findings of the study overall: Rather than following the same donors, the conclusions depended on cross-sectional statistical analysis.

The germline V gene has CDR1 MNHEY and CDR2 SVGAGI. The length of the CDR3 is 15 residues. The V gene lost 0 bases and the J gene lost 0 bases, with 9 bases spanning the gap. This sample was shared with a second study, whose subject was T cells expressing NK-cell markers. That work contributes: Dominant NKG2C+ clonotypes in a handful of donors made up roughly 1.0-7.0% of CD8+ T cells.

This chain connects TRBV6-5 to TRBJ2-7; D not resolved. Input material: CD4+ T cells sorted from blood. The sequence was collected from a young woman in good health. CDR3 DNA sequence: TGTGCCAGCAGTTACTCAGCAGGTACCTCCTACGAGCAGTACTTC. This encodes CASSYSAGTSYEQYF.